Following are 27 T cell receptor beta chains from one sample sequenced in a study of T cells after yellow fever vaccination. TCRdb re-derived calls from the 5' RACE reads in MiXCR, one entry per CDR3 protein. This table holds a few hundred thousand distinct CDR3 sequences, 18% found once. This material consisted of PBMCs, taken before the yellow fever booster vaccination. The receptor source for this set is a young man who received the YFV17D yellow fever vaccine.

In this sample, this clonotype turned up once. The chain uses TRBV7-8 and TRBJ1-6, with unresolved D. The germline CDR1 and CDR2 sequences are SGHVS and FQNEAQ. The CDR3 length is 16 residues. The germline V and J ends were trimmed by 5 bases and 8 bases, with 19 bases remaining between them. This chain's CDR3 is CASSEGAGKGHSPLHF. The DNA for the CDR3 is TGTGCCAGCAGCGAGGGCGCGGGAAAAGGGCATTCACCCCTCCACTTT.

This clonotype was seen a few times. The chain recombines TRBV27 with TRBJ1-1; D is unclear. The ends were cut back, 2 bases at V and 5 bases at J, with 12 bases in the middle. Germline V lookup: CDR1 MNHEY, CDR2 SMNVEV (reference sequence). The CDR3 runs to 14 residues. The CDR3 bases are TGTGCCAGCAGTTTAAGAGGCGATAGGACTGAAGCTTTCTTT. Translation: CASSLRGDRTEAFF.

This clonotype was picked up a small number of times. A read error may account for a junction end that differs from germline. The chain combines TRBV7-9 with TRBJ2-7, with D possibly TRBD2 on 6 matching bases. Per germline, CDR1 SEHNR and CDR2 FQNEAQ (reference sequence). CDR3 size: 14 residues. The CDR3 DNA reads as TGTGCCAGCAGCTTTGGCTCAGACACGGGAGCTAGGTTCTTC. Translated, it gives CASSFGSDTGARFF.

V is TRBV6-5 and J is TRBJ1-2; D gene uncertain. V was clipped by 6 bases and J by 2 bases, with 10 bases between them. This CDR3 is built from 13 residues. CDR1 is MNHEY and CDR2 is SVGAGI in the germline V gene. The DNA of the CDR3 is TGTGCCAGCAGGCCGACGGGGAACTATGGCTACACCTTC. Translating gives CASRPTGNYGYTF.

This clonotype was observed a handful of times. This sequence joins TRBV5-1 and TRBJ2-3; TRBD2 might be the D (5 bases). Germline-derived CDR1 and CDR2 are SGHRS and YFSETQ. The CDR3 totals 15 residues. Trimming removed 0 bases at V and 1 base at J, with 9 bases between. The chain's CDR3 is CASSLGRVGTDTQYF. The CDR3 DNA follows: TGCGCCAGCAGCTTGGGGCGGGTCGGCACAGATACGCAGTATTTT.

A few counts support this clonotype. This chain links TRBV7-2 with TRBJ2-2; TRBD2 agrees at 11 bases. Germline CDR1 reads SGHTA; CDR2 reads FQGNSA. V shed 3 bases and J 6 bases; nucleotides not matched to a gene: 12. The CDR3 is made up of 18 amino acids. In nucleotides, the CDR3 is TGTGCCAGCAGCTTCTCGACTAGCGGGGCTTTTGGGTCCGGGGAGCTGTTTTTT. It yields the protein CASSFSTSGAFGSGELFF.

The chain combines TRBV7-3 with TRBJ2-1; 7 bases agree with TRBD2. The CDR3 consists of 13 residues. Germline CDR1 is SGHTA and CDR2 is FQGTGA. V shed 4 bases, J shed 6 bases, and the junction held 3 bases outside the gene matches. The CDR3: CASSSGLGNEQFF. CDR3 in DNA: TGTGCCAGCAGCTCCGGACTAGGCAATGAGCAGTTCTTC.

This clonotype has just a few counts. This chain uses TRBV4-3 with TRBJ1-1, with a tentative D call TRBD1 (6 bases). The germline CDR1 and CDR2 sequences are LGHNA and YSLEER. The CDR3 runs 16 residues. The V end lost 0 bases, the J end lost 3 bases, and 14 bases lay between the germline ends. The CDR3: CASSQDLGHTDTEAFF. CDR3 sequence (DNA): TGCGCCAGCAGCCAAGATTTGGGACATACAGACACTGAAGCTTTCTTT.

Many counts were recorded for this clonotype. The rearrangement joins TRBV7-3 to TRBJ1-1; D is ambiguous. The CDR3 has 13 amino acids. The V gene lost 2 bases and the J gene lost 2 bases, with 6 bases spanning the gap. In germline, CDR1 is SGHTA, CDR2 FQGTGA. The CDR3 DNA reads TGTGCCAGCAGCTTACGAGAAAACACTGAAGCTTTCTTT. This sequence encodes CASSLRENTEAFF. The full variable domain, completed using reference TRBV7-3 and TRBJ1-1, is GAGVSQTPSNKVTEKGKYVELRCDPISGHTALYWYRQSLGQGPEFLIYFQGTGAADDSGLPNDRFFAVRPEGSVSTLKIQRTERGDSAVYLCASSLRENTEAFFGQGTRLTVV.

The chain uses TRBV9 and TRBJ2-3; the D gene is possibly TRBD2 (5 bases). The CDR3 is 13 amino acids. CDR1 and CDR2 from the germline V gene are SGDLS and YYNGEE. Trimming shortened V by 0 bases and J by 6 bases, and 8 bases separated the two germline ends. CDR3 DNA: TGTGCCAGCAGCGTAGGCCGAGGGGATACGCAGTATTTT. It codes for CASSVGRGDTQYF.

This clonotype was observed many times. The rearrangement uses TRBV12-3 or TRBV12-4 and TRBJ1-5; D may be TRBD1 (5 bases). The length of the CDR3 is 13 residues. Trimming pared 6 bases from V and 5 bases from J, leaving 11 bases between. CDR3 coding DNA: TGTGCCAGCAGCCCAGGGTGGGATCAGCCCCAGCATTTT. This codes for CASSPGWDQPQHF.

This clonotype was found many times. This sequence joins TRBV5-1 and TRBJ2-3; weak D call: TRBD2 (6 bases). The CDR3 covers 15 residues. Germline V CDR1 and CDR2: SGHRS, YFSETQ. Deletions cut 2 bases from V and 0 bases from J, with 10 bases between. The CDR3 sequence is CASSFTGTSTDTQYF. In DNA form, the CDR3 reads TGCGCCAGCAGCTTCACCGGGACTAGCACAGATACGCAGTATTTT. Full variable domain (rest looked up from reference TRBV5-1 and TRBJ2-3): KAGVTQTPRYLIKTRGQQVTLSCSPISGHRSVSWYQQTPGQGLQFLFEYFSETQRNKGNFPGRFSGRQFSNSRSEMNVSTLELGDSALYLCASSFTGTSTDTQYFGPGTRLTVL.

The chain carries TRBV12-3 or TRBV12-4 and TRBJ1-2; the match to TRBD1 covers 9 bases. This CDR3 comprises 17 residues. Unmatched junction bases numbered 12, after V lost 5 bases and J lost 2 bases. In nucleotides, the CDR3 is TGTGCCAGCAGTGGCCGGGACAGGGATTTTTCCAACTATGGCTACACCTTC. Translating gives CASSGRDRDFSNYGYTF.

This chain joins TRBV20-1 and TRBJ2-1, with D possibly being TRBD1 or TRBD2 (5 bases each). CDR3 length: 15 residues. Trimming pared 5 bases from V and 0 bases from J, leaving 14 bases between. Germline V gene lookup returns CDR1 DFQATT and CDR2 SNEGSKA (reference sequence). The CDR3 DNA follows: TGCAGTGCTTGCCCGGGGCTGAACTCCTACAATGAGCAGTTCTTC. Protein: CSACPGLNSYNEQFF.

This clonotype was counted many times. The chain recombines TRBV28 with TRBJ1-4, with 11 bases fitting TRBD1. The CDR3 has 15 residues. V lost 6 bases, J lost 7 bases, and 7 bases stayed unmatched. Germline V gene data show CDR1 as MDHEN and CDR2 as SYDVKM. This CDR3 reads CASSRGQGAGEKLFF. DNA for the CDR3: TGTGCCAGCAGCCGCGGACAGGGGGCCGGTGAAAAACTGTTTTTT.

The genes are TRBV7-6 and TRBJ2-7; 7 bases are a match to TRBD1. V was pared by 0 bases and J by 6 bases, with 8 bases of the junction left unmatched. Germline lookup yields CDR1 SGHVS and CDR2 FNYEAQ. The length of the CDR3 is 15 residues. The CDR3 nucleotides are TGTGCCAGCAGCTTAGCCGGGACAGTCCCTACCGAGCAGTACTTC. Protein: CASSLAGTVPTEQYF.

The CDR3 region is CASSQEAFGNTIYF. For the CDR3, the DNA is TGTGCCAGCAGTCAAGAGGCCTTTGGAAACACCATATATTTT. V usage is TRBV7-6 and J usage is TRBJ1-3, with no clear D. Germline CDR1 SGHVS, CDR2 FNYEAQ. The V and J ends lost 6 bases and 3 bases respectively, with 12 bases between them. The length of the CDR3 is 14 residues.

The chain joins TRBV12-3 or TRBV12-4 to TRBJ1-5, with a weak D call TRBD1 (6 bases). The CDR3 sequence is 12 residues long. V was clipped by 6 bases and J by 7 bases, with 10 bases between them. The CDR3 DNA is TGTGCCAGCAGACCAGGGGAGCAGCCCCAGCATTTT. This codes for CASRPGEQPQHF.

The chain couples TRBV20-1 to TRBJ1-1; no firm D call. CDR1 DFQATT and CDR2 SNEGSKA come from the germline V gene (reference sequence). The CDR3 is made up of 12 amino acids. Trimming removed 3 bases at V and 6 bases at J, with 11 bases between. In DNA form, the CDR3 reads TGCAGTGCTAGTAACGGCTGGCCTGAAGCTTTCTTT. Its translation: CSASNGWPEAFF.

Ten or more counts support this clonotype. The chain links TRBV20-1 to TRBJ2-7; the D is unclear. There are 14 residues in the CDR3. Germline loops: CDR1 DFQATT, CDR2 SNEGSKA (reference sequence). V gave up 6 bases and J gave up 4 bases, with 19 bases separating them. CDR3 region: CSATGFMGLYEQYF. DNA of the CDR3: TGCAGTGCGACCGGGTTTATGGGCCTTTACGAGCAGTACTTC.

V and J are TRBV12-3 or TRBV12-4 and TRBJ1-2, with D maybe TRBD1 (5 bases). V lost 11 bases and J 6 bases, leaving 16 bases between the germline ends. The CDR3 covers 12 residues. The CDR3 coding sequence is TGTGCCCTATGGGGGGTAGAGGATGGCTACACCTTC. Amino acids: CALWGVEDGYTF.

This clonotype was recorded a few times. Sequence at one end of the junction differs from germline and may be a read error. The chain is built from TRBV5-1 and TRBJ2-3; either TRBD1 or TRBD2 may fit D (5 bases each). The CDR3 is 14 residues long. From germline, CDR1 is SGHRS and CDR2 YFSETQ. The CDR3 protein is CASNLGREVDTQYF. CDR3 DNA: TGCGCCAGCAACTTGGGACGAGAAGTAGATACGCAGTATTTT.

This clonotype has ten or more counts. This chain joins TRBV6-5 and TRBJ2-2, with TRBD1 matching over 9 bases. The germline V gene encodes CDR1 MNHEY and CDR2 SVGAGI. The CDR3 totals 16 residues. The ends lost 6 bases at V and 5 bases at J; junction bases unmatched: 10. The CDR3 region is CASRGTGTGRTGELFF. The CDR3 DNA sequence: TGTGCCAGCAGGGGTACCGGGACAGGGCGTACCGGGGAGCTGTTTTTT.

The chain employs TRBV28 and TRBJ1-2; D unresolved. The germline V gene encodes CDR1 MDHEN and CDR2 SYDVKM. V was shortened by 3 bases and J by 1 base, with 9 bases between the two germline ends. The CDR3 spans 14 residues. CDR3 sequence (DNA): TGTGCCAGCAGTTTGTTGGTGATTAACTATGGCTACACCTTC. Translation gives CASSLLVINYGYTF.

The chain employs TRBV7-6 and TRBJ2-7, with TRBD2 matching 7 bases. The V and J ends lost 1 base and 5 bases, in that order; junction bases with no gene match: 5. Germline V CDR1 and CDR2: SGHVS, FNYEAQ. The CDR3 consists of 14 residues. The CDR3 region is CASSLERGRDEQYF. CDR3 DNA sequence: TGTGCCAGCAGCTTAGAGCGGGGACGGGACGAGCAGTACTTC.

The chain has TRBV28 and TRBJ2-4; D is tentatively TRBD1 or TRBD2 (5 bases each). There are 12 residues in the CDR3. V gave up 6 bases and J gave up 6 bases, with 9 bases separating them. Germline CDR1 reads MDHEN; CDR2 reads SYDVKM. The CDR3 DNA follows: TGTGCCAGCAGGAGGGACGGAAACATTCAGTACTTC. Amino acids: CASRRDGNIQYF.

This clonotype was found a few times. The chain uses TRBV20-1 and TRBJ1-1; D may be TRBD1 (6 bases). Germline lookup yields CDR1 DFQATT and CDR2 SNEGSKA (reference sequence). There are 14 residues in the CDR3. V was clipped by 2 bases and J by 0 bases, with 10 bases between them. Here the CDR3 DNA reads TGCAGTGCTAGACCGGGGGCAGTGAACACTGAAGCTTTCTTT. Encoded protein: CSARPGAVNTEAFF.